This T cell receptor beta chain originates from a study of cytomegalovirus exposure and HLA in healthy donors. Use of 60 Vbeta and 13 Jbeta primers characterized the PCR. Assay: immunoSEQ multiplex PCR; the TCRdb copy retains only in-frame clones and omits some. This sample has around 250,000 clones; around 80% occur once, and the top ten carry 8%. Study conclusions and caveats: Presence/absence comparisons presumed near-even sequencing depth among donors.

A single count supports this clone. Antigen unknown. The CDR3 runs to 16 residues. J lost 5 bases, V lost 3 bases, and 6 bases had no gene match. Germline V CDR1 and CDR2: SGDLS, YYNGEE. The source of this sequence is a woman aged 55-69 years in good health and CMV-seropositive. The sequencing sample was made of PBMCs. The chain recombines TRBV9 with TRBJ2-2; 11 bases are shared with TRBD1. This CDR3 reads CASSAEDRGRTGELFF. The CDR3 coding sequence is TGTGCCAGCAGCGCGGAGGACAGGGGGCGGACCGGGGAGCTGTTTTTT.